The rows below give T cell receptor beta chains drawn from one sample of a study of early T cells in non-severe SARS-CoV-2 infection. TCRdb fed the 5' RACE reads into MiXCR, producing one record per CDR3 protein. This table holds 17,000 or so distinct CDR3 sequences, under 7% found once. The specimen comprised whole blood, sampled at baseline. All receptors derive from an adult who was a healthcare worker with PCR-confirmed SARS-CoV-2 infection or an uninfected control (not recorded which). Each CDR3 is given with its conserved first and last residue. D genes are given only for firm matches. Not every row has a clone size; where given, it reads once, few, many or a size class.

TRBD2 NA TRBJ2-2 15 TRBV12-3/TRBV12-4 TGTGCCAGCAGTCCCGGGACTAGCTGGGACGGGGAGCTGTTTTTT CASSPGTSWDGELFF
TRBD2 many TRBJ2-7 15 TRBV11-2 TGTGCCAGCAGCTCCCTAGCGGGATCACTCTACGAGCAGTACTTC CASSSLAGSLYEQYF
NA many TRBJ2-1 15 TRBV7-9 TGTGCCAGCAGTCAACGGGGGAATTCCTACAATGAGCAGTTCTTC CASSQRGNSYNEQFF
NA once TRBJ1-2 13 TRBV7-2 TGTGCCAGCAGCCCGGCAGGGAACTATGGCTACACCTTC CASSPAGNYGYTF
TRBD2 many TRBJ2-2 14 TRBV11-3 TGTGCCAGCAGCTTAGTGGGGACTAGCGGGGAGCTGTTTTTT CASSLVGTSGELFF
NA many TRBJ1-1 14 TRBV18 TGTGCCAGCTCATCGGCCTTGAAGAACACTGAAGCTTTCTTT CASSSALKNTEAFF
NA many TRBJ2-3 16 TRBV5-8 TGTGCCAGCAGCTTAGCGGAACAACCTAGCACAGATACGCAGTATTTT CASSLAEQPSTDTQYF
TRBD1 many TRBJ2-3 17 TRBV10-2 TGCGCCAGCAGTGCGTGGGACAGGGGGGGTGACACAGATACGCAGTATTTT CASSAWDRGGDTDTQYF
NA NA TRBJ1-2 12 TRBV10-3 TGTGCCAACGGGGACACCAACTATGGCTACACCTTC CANGDTNYGYTF
NA many TRBJ2-5 14 TRBV19 TGTGCCAGTAGCCCTCTCGGGGACCAAGAGACCCAGTACTTC CASSPLGDQETQYF
NA medium-sized TRBJ2-7 14 TRBV20-1 TGCAGTGCTAGAAAGGCGGGGGCCTCCTACGAGCAGTACTTC CSARKAGASYEQYF
TRBD1 many TRBJ1-2 14 TRBV7-2 TGTGCCAGCAGCTCGCACACAGGGGTGGAGGGCTACACCTTC CASSSHTGVEGYTF
NA few TRBJ2-3 16 TRBV5-1 TGCGCCAGCAGCTTGGGCCAGGGGCTCCCCACAGATACGCAGTATTTT CASSLGQGLPTDTQYF
NA many TRBJ2-1 11 TRBV18 TGTGCCAGCTCACCTATGAGTGAGCAGTTCTTC CASSPMSEQFF
NA many TRBJ1-2 13 TRBV27 TGTGCCAGCAGTTTTTTGGGGGCCGGGGGCTACACCTTC CASSFLGAGGYTF
TRBD1 many TRBJ1-5 17 TRBV5-5 TGTGCCAGCAGCACGGGACAGGGGGTTACTAGCAATCAGCCCCAGCATTTT CASSTGQGVTSNQPQHF
TRBD1 medium-sized TRBJ2-7 14 TRBV20-1 TGCAGTGCTAGAGGTGACAGGGGGCGATACGAGCAGTACTTC CSARGDRGRYEQYF